The 23 T cell receptor beta chains below come from one sample, sequenced in a study of blood T cell repertoires in COVID-19. Some clones are missing from TCRdb's copy, which holds only in-frame ones; the method was immunoSEQ multiplex PCR. The repertoire holds under 100,000 clones, with approximately 90% as singletons. The specimen sequenced was peripheral blood. The receptors originated from a man aged 50 to 59 with active COVID-19.

The rearrangement links TRBV28 to TRBJ1-5; unclear D gene. The CDR3 loop spans 15 amino acids. From germline, CDR1 is MDHEN and CDR2 SYDVKM. V was cut by 2 bases and J by 0 bases, with 8 bases left in between. The DNA of the CDR3 is TGTGCCAGCAGTTTAGGAGGAAATAGCAATCAGCCCCAGCATTTT. Protein: CASSLGGNSNQPQHF. The full variable domain, its missing parts supplied by reference TRBV28 and TRBJ1-5, is DVKVTQSSRYLVKRTGEKVFLECVQDMDHENMFWYRQDPGLGLRLIYFSYDVKMKEKGDIPEGYSVSREKKERFSLILESASTNQTSMYLCASSLGGNSNQPQHFGDGTRLSIL.

With regard to this clone: Sequence at one end of the junction differs from germline and may be a read error. Other nucleotide sequences from this sample produce the same CDR3. The chain combines TRBV7-2 with TRBJ1-1, with D perhaps matching TRBD1 (5 bases). Germline assignment: CDR1 SGHTA and CDR2 FQGNSA. This CDR3 is built from 15 residues. This chain's CDR3 is CASSPTPGMNTEAFF. For the CDR3, the DNA is TGTGCCAGCAGCCCCACTCCAGGGATGAATACTGAAGCTTTCTTT.

V gene TRBV5-1 combines with J gene TRBJ2-7; D remains ambiguous. V shed 0 bases and J shed 5 bases, with 12 bases lying between them. The CDR3 is 14 residues long. Germline-derived CDR1 and CDR2 are SGHRS and YFSETQ. The DNA of the CDR3 is TGCGCCAGCAGCTTGGTGGGTTCACGGGACGAGCAGTACTTC. Translating gives CASSLVGSRDEQYF.

This CDR3 is CSASLAGVETQYF. The CDR3 nucleotides are TGCAGTGCTAGTCTAGCGGGAGTGGAGACCCAGTACTTC. The chain combines TRBV20-1 with TRBJ2-5; 10 nucleotides agree with TRBD2. This CDR3 comprises 13 residues. Germline CDR1 is DFQATT and CDR2 is SNEGSKA (reference sequence). Trimming cost V 3 bases and J 5 bases; bases outside gene matches: 3.

This chain uses TRBV7-8 with TRBJ2-1; the match to TRBD2 covers 11 bases. Germline loops: CDR1 SGHVS, CDR2 FQNEAQ. Trimming cost V 5 bases and J 3 bases; bases outside gene matches: 15. The CDR3 totals 19 residues. The CDR3 region is CASSLGLAGGPPHYNEQFF. As DNA, the CDR3 is TGTGCCAGCAGCCTCGGTCTAGCGGGAGGTCCGCCTCACTACAATGAGCAGTTCTTC.

The CDR3 loop reads CASSWGDAGANVLTF. CDR3 DNA sequence: TGTGCCAGCAGCTGGGGGGACGCTGGGGCCAACGTCCTGACTTTC. The rearrangement joins TRBV5-6 to TRBJ2-6, with D tentatively TRBD2 (6 bases). The germline V gene encodes CDR1 SGHDT and CDR2 YYEEEE. The CDR3 spans 15 residues. Trimming removed 3 bases at V and 2 bases at J, with 9 bases between. The complete variable domain, with remaining parts taken from reference TRBV5-6 and TRBJ2-6, reads DAGVTQSPTHLIKTRGQQVTLRCSPKSGHDTVSWYQQALGQGPQFIFQYYEEEERQRGNFPDRFSGHQFPNYSSELNVNALLLGDSALYLCASSWGDAGANVLTFGAGSRLTVL.

This clone was seen just once. The chain employs TRBV4-1 and TRBJ1-2; 9 positions agree with TRBD1. The CDR3 sequence is 16 residues long. With 0 bases clipped from V and 4 bases from J, the junction kept 6 bases outside the gene matches. Germline V gene lookup returns CDR1 MGHRA and CDR2 YSYEKL. The CDR3 sequence is CASSQEVGQGFYGYTF. CDR3 DNA: TGCGCCAGCAGCCAAGAAGTAGGACAGGGGTTCTATGGCTACACCTTC.

The chain uses TRBV11-3 and TRBJ1-1, with D possibly TRBD1 on 5 matching bases. The CDR3 sequence is 20 residues long. Germline V gives CDR1 SGHNT, CDR2 YENEEA. Trimming took 0 bases from V and 1 from J, leaving 24 bases between them. CDR3: CASSLDVWGDLYEENTEAFF. The CDR3 DNA follows: TGTGCCAGCAGCTTAGATGTATGGGGGGACCTATACGAAGAGAACACTGAAGCTTTCTTT.

The gene calls are TRBV10-3 and TRBJ1-3; no reliable D call. The germline CDR1 and CDR2 sequences are ENHRY and SYGVKD. The CDR3 extends over 11 amino acids. Trimming cost V 9 bases and J 4 bases, with 7 bases left between them. The CDR3 is CAITNGNTIYF. The CDR3 region has the DNA TGTGCCATTACAAACGGAAACACCATATATTTT.

The chain carries TRBV5-4 and TRBJ2-7; 8 bases line up with TRBD1. Germline-derived CDR1 and CDR2 are SGHNT and YYREEE (reference sequence). This CDR3 spans 12 amino acids. The ends lost 2 bases at V and 7 bases at J; junction bases unmatched: 2. Here the CDR3 reads CASSFDRGEQYF. CDR3 in DNA: TGTGCCAGCAGCTTCGACAGGGGTGAGCAGTACTTC. Looking up the rest from reference TRBV5-4 and TRBJ2-7 gives the full variable domain: ETGVTQSPTHLIKTRGQQVTLRCSSQSGHNTVSWYQQALGQGPQFIFQYYREEENGRGNFPPRFSGLQFPNYSSELNVNALELDDSALYLCASSFDRGEQYFGPGTRLTVT.

V is TRBV3-1 (or the pseudogene TRBV3-2) and J is TRBJ2-7; a weak D match, TRBD2 (7 bases). This CDR3 is 14 amino acids long. Trimming cost V 4 bases and J 1 base, with 11 bases left between them. The germline CDR1 and CDR2 sequences are LGHDT and YNNKEL (reference sequence). In nucleotides, the CDR3 is TGTGCCAGCAGCCCAGGGAGGGGGTCCTACGAGCAGTACTTC. This sequence encodes CASSPGRGSYEQYF.

This rearrangement joins TRBV6-2 or TRBV6-3 to TRBJ2-3; 7 nucleotides align to TRBD1. With 6 bases clipped from V and 2 bases from J, the junction kept 8 bases outside the gene matches. CDR3 length: 15 residues. Germline CDR1 and CDR2: MNHEY and SVGEGT. DNA of the CDR3: TGTGCCAGCAGCCAAGGGGACAGCCACACAGATACGCAGTATTTT. This sequence encodes CASSQGDSHTDTQYF.

This sequence joins TRBV7-9 and TRBJ2-5; a weak D match, TRBD1 (5 bases). V dropped 1 base and J dropped 5 bases, with 14 bases sitting between them. This CDR3 is 15 amino acids long. In germline, CDR1 is SEHNR, CDR2 FQNEAQ (reference sequence). Here the CDR3 DNA reads TGTGCCAGCAGCTTAGGATTCAGGGTTGGGGAGACCCAGTACTTC. Translation gives CASSLGFRVGETQYF. Full variable domain (remainder filled in from reference TRBV7-9 and TRBJ2-5): DTGVSQNPRHKITKRGQNVTFRCDPISEHNRLYWYRQTLGQGPEFLTYFQNEAQLEKSRLLSDRFSAERPKGSFSTLEIQRTEQGDSAMYLCASSLGFRVGETQYFGPGTRLLVL.

The chain links TRBV29-1 to TRBJ2-1; a possible D gene is TRBD1 (6 bases). Per germline, CDR1 SQVTM and CDR2 ANQGSEA. This CDR3 has 13 residues. The V end was cut by 6 bases, the J end by 6 bases, with 15 bases between. The CDR3 nucleotides read TGCAGCGTCCCCGGACAGCCGTTCAATGAGCAGTTCTTC. Its translation: CSVPGQPFNEQFF.

This clone has only one observation. This chain uses TRBV9 with TRBJ2-1; D is perhaps TRBD2 (6 bases). The V end was cut by 4 bases, the J end by 5 bases, with 16 bases between. Germline CDR1 and CDR2: SGDLS and YYNGEE. This CDR3 comprises 15 residues. Here the CDR3 DNA reads TGTGCCAGCAGCCCAGAACTAGCCCGACACAATGAGCAGTTCTTC. Translated, it gives CASSPELARHNEQFF.

The chain is built from TRBV19 and TRBJ1-5; a possible D gene is TRBD1 (6 bases). CDR3 length: 13 amino acids. Per the germline V gene, CDR1 is LNHDA and CDR2 is SQIVND (reference sequence). Trimming removed 7 bases at V and 6 bases at J, with 13 bases between. The CDR3 region is CASNLRGVQPQHF. CDR3 nucleotides: TGTGCCAGTAATCTCAGGGGTGTTCAGCCCCAGCATTTT.

V usage is TRBV7-2 and J usage is TRBJ2-5; 13 nucleotides agree with TRBD2. This CDR3 is built from 15 residues. Germline V gene lookup returns CDR1 SGHTA and CDR2 FQGNSA. The junction had 5 bases not matched to a gene; V was cut back by 5 bases and J by 5 bases. The CDR3 here is CASSRTSGGVETQYF. CDR3 in DNA: TGTGCCAGCAGCCGGACTAGCGGGGGTGTCGAGACCCAGTACTTC.

The chain uses TRBV4-2 and TRBJ2-3; a weak D match, TRBD2 (5 bases). Germline CDR1 and CDR2: LGHNA and YNFKEQ. The CDR3 is 15 amino acids. Trimming cost V 8 bases and J 0 bases, with 15 bases left between them. CDR3 in amino acids: CASQADYTSTDTQYF. The CDR3, as DNA: TGTGCCAGCCAAGCTGACTACACTAGCACAGATACGCAGTATTTT.

V is TRBV7-8 and J is TRBJ2-5; perhaps TRBD1 as D (5 bases). The germline V and J ends were trimmed by 5 bases and 0 bases, with 13 bases remaining between them. In germline, CDR1 is SGHVS, CDR2 FQNEAQ. This CDR3 is built from 15 residues. The CDR3 region is CASSPWTRYQETQYF. The CDR3 DNA is TGTGCCAGCAGCCCCTGGACACGGTACCAAGAGACCCAGTACTTC. The full variable domain, its missing parts supplied by reference TRBV7-8 and TRBJ2-5, is GAGVSQSPRYKVAKRGQDVALRCDPISGHVSLFWYQQALGQGPEFLTYFQNEAQLDKSGLPSDRFFAERPEGSVSTLKIQRTQQEDSAVYLCASSPWTRYQETQYFGPGTRLLVL.

The J gene is TRBJ2-7, the V gene TRBV7-2, with D unclear. V shed 5 bases and J shed 8 bases, with 13 bases lying between them. CDR1 is SGHTA and CDR2 is FQGNSA in the germline V gene. The CDR3 contains 12 residues. CDR3 residues: CASSEVVGQQYF. The CDR3 DNA sequence: TGTGCCAGCAGCGAGGTGGTTGGTCAGCAGTACTTC.

This chain joins TRBV19 and TRBJ1-6; no clear D. Germline-derived CDR1 and CDR2 are LNHDA and SQIVND (reference sequence). With 7 bases removed from V and 2 bases from J, the gap between germline ends came to 12 bases. The CDR3 has 15 residues. In DNA form, the CDR3 reads TGTGCCAGTAATCGTGGCGGAACCTATAATTCACCCCTCCACTTT. It encodes CASNRGGTYNSPLHF.

The genes are TRBV28 and TRBJ1-6, with a tentative D call TRBD1 (5 bases). CDR1 is MDHEN, CDR2 SYDVKM, per germline. The CDR3 has 16 amino acids. Deletions cut 3 bases from V and 7 bases from J, with 16 bases between. This CDR3 is CASSLFTGQANSPLHF. Written as DNA, the CDR3 is TGTGCCAGCAGTTTGTTTACCGGACAAGCCAATTCACCCCTCCACTTT.

The chain employs TRBV7-2 and TRBJ2-2, with 10 positions matching TRBD2. Germline CDR1 and CDR2: SGHTA and FQGNSA. This CDR3 spans 14 amino acids. Trimming cost V 8 bases and J 5 bases; bases outside gene matches: 5. CDR3 in DNA: TGTGCCAGCCGCCCTAGCGGGGGAACCGGGGAGCTGTTTTTT. Translation: CASRPSGGTGELFF.